The 8 T cell receptor beta chains below come from one sample, sequenced in a study of identical twins (dated by TCRdb to between 2015 and 2016). Library creation used 5' RACE. Sequencing used an Illumina HiSeq 2000. Starting from the raw public reads, TCRdb applied fastp trimming at Q25, assembled clones with MiXCR and retained in-frame beta chains. Merged by CDR3 protein, the rows form single entries marked with the most common genes and DNA. The sample yields fewer than 800,000 distinct CDR3 sequences; about 7.6% were counted once. 1.6% of the sample is taken by the ten largest. The sample was also reused in another study, on yellow fever vaccine responses in identical twins.

The sequencing input was PBMCs. Source of these receptors: a woman aged 18-29 years in good health.

This chain links TRBV5-1 with TRBJ2-7; D possibly corresponds to TRBD2 (5 bases). The CDR3 runs 14 residues. The germline gives CDR1 SGHRS, CDR2 YFSETQ. V lost 1 base and J lost 6, with 14 bases in between. CDR3 DNA: TGCGCCAGCAGCTTGCGGTCCGTCGGGGTCGAGCAGTACTTC. It is translated as CASSLRSVGVEQYF.

This clonotype was recorded at least ten times. The chain recombines TRBV7-8 with TRBJ1-1, with D possibly being TRBD1 (5 bases). The CDR3 contains 13 residues. Per the germline V gene, CDR1 is SGHVS and CDR2 is FQNEAQ. With 10 bases removed from V and 0 bases from J, the gap between germline ends came to 12 bases. CDR3 region: CATGGDMNTEAFF. In DNA, the CDR3 is TGTGCCACCGGGGGGGATATGAACACTGAAGCTTTCTTT.

This clonotype has at least ten counts. CDR3: CASSRLQNTEAFF. CDR3 in DNA: TGTGCCAGCAGTCGTTTACAGAACACTGAAGCTTTCTTT. This chain uses TRBV12-3 or TRBV12-4 with TRBJ1-1; D not resolved. Trimming left V 5 bases short and J 1 base short, with 8 bases between. There are 13 residues in the CDR3.

A few counts support this clonotype. The rearrangement uses TRBV7-7 and TRBJ2-3; 13 nucleotides agree with TRBD2. Germline V gene data show CDR1 as SSHAT and CDR2 as FNYEAQ (reference sequence). The length of the CDR3 is 15 residues. The V and J ends lost 3 bases and 7 bases, in that order; junction bases with no gene match: 4. CDR3 nucleotide sequence: TGTGCCAGCAGCTTTGGACTAGCGGGGGTAAATACGCAGTATTTT. Residues: CASSFGLAGVNTQYF.

This clonotype was counted ten times or more. J is TRBJ2-2 and V is TRBV12-3 or TRBV12-4, with a tentative D call TRBD2 (7 bases). The CDR3 runs to 15 residues. The V end lost 4 bases, the J end lost 3 bases, and 12 bases lay between the germline ends. The CDR3 nucleotides read TGTGCCAGCAGTTCCGGCGGGGGCTACACCGGGGAGCTGTTTTTT. This encodes CASSSGGGYTGELFF.

CDR3 in amino acids: CASSQGNLRQYF. CDR3 in DNA: TGTGCCAGCAGCCAAGGCAATCTTAGGCAGTACTTC. J is TRBJ2-7 and V is TRBV14; D call uncertain. The CDR3 covers 12 residues. V was pared by 1 base and J by 9 bases, with 10 bases between. Germline V gives CDR1 SGHDN, CDR2 FVKESK.

This clonotype was detected ten times or more. Written as DNA, the CDR3 is TGTGCCAGCAGCCCGTCTGCGGCGGGGACGAACACCGGGGAGCTGTTTTTT. Its translation: CASSPSAAGTNTGELFF. The chain uses TRBV3-1 and TRBJ2-2; perhaps TRBD2 as D (6 bases). Trimming removed 4 bases from V and 0 bases from J, with 15 bases in between. Germline V lookup: CDR1 LGHDT, CDR2 YNNKEL (reference sequence). This CDR3 spans 17 amino acids. Full variable domain (rest looked up from reference TRBV3-1 and TRBJ2-2): DTAVSQTPKYLVTQMGNDKSIKCEQNLGHDTMYWYKQDSKKFLKIMFSYNNKELIINETVPNRFSPKSPDKAHLNLHINSLELGDSAVYFCASSPSAAGTNTGELFFGEGSRLTVL.

The sample holds a few counts of this clonotype. The chain couples TRBV24-1 to TRBJ2-1, with D possibly being TRBD2 (5 bases). Germline V CDR1 and CDR2: KGHDR, SFDVKD. This CDR3 spans 16 amino acids. Deletions cut 6 bases from V and 0 bases from J, with 14 bases between. The DNA for the CDR3 is TGTGCCACCAGTACAAGCGGACCCAGCTCCTACAATGAGCAGTTCTTC. Encoded protein: CATSTSGPSSYNEQFF.